This TCR delta chain was retrieved from a study of gamma-delta T cells after stem cell transplantation. TCRdb called clones from the RT-PCR reads again using CATT. The sample has 2,500 to 3,000 delta-chain clones, over 2% seen once; the top ten hold about a third. This CDR3 is 17 amino acids long. Germline lookup yields CDR1 GEAIGNYY and CDR2 EKD. Trimming at V came to 3 bases and at J to 0 bases, leaving 10 bases not matched to a gene. The receptor comes from a human donor. It is not recorded whose cells these are; they may come from a transplant donor. The V and J genes are TRDV2 and TRDJ1; 9 positions agree with TRDD3. The sample taken for sequencing was gamma-delta T cells. The CDR3 loop is CACDLLGDPTYTDKLIF. The CDR3 DNA reads as TGTGCCTGTGACTTACTGGGGGACCCGACATACACCGATAAACTCATCTTT.